These 29 T cell receptor beta chains came from one sample sequenced in a study of tumor and adjacent non-tumor tissue in lung cancer. The template was RNA from unsorted bulk tissue. Three rounds of nested PCR, following a modified ARM-PCR protocol, produced the TCRbeta library. TCRdb independently ran MiXCR on the multiplex PCR reads; one entry per CDR3 protein. The table has approximately 79,000 distinct CDR3 sequences, about two thirds seen once. The specimen was lung tumor tissue. These receptors all stem from a woman in her forties with non-small cell lung cancer.

Turning to this clonotype: A much larger clonotype is one base distant, so this may be a read error. This chain uses TRBV28 with TRBJ1-2; D gene uncertain. V gave up 7 bases and J gave up 2 bases, with 17 bases separating them. This CDR3 spans 15 amino acids. Germline assignment: CDR1 MDHEN and CDR2 SYDVKM. The CDR3: CASNWGGSGNYGYTF. The CDR3 region has the DNA TGTGCCAGCAATTGGGGAGGATCGGGGAACTATGGCTACACCTTC.

There are many counts of this clonotype. The chain carries TRBV12-3 or TRBV12-4 and TRBJ1-3; D not certain. The germline V and J ends were trimmed by 3 bases and 0 bases, with 6 bases remaining between them. This CDR3 has 14 amino acids. CDR3 bases: TGTGCCAGCAGTTTCGGTTCCTCTGGAAACACCATATATTTT. As protein: CASSFGSSGNTIYF.

To note about this clonotype: The junction and the germline gene differ at one end; a read error may be behind it. The chain employs TRBV28 and TRBJ2-7, with D uncertain. The CDR3 sequence is 14 residues long. Germline V gene sequence: CDR1 MDHEN, CDR2 SYDVKM. The CDR3 sequence: CTSSLLVGRVEQYF. The CDR3 region has the DNA TGTACCAGCAGTTTACTGGTAGGTCGGGTCGAGCAGTACTTC.

This chain connects TRBV5-4 to TRBJ1-1; D remains unclear. Germline V lookup: CDR1 SGHNT, CDR2 YYREEE (reference sequence). The CDR3 contains 15 residues. CDR3 amino acids: CTNSSIDTANTEAFF. The CDR3 DNA is TGTACCAACAGCTCGATCGATACAGCGAACACTGAAGCTTTCTTT. Full variable domain (outside the CDR3, taken from reference TRBV5-4 and TRBJ1-1): ETGVTQSPTHLIKTRGQQVTLRCSSQSGHNTVSWYQQALGQGPQFIFQYYREEENGRGNFPPRFSGLQFPNYSSELNVNALELDDSALYLCTNSSIDTANTEAFFGQGTRLTVV.

Note on this clonotype: At one end the junction does not follow the germline gene, possibly because of a read error. V gene TRBV12-3 or TRBV12-4 combines with J gene TRBJ1-2; the D is unclear. CDR3 length equals 13 residues. The CDR3 loop is CATCRSCGYGYIF. The CDR3 DNA reads as TGTGCCACCTGTAGGTCCTGTGGCTATGGCTACATCTTC.

Note on this clonotype: The CDR3 end shows no conserved phenylalanine or tryptophan, and so a read error is likely. The rearrangement uses TRBV6-2 or TRBV6-3 and TRBJ2-6; 9 bases line up with TRBD2. This CDR3 contains 19 residues. Germline values: CDR1 MNHEY, CDR2 SVGEGT. The CDR3 sequence: CASSGGAPRFLSGTNVLTI. In DNA, the CDR3 is TGTGCCAGTAGCGGGGGCGCACCCCGTTTCCTCTCTGGGACCAACGTCCTGACTATC.

With respect to this clonotype: Germline and junction disagree at one end, which may indicate a read error. The chain carries TRBV11-2 and TRBJ2-1; no clear D gene. CDR3 length: 14 residues. Germline V gene lookup returns CDR1 SGHAT and CDR2 FQNNGV. CDR3 amino acids: CAGSIPGVVSEQFF. The CDR3 region has the DNA TGTGCCGGCAGCATCCCCGGAGTCGTGAGTGAGCAGTTCTTC.

This clonotype qualifies as medium-sized. CDR3 DNA sequence: TGTGCCAGCAGCCAAGGACCCAACTATGGCTACACCTTC. This translates into CASSQGPNYGYTF. The chain recombines TRBV14 with TRBJ1-2; D is unresolved. The germline V gene has CDR1 SGHDN and CDR2 FVKESK. V was cut by 1 base and J by 2 bases, with 5 bases left in between. This CDR3 region has 13 residues.

Regarding this clonotype: Likely a read error: the CDR3 ends without its conserved phenylalanine or tryptophan. The chain has TRBV6-5 and TRBJ2-1; weak D call: TRBD1 (6 bases). This CDR3 is 15 amino acids long. The germline V gene has CDR1 MNHEY and CDR2 SVGAGI. CDR3 nucleotide sequence: TGTGCCAGCAGTTACTCAGTACAGGGATACATTGAGCAGTTCTTA. Protein: CASSYSVQGYIEQFL.

This clonotype was detected only a few times. One end of the junction varies from germline; a read error may be responsible. The CDR3 coding sequence is TGTGCCGGCAGCCCCAAGACAAGGGGGGGCCCCAACGAGCAGTACTTC. Protein sequence: CAGSPKTRGGPNEQYF. The rearrangement joins TRBV11-2 to TRBJ2-7; D might be TRBD2 (7 bases). The CDR3 sequence is 16 residues long. Germline CDR1 reads SGHAT; CDR2 reads FQNNGV.

A word on this clonotype: The CDR3 does not close with the conserved phenylalanine or tryptophan, likely indicating a read error. V and J are TRBV6-1 and TRBJ2-1, with a tentative D call TRBD2 (6 bases). CDR1 and CDR2 from the germline V gene are MNHNS and SASEGT. The V end was cut by 3 bases, the J end by 9 bases, with 21 bases between. There are 16 residues in the CDR3. Here the CDR3 reads CASSDLWPGAFGEQFL. Written as DNA, the CDR3 is TGTGCCAGCAGTGACCTCTGGCCGGGAGCTTTCGGTGAGCAGTTCTTG.

This clonotype was detected ten times or more. The gene calls are TRBV5-1 and TRBJ1-1; no clear D. The V end lost 3 bases, the J end lost 6 bases, and 15 bases lay between the germline ends. Germline assignment: CDR1 SGHRS and CDR2 YFSETQ. The CDR3 extends over 14 amino acids. The CDR3 is CASSSSSDLAEAFF. CDR3 DNA sequence: TGCGCCAGCAGCTCATCCAGTGATCTTGCTGAAGCTTTCTTT.

This clonotype has only a few counts. With a much larger clone just one base away, this may be a read error. DNA of the CDR3: TGTGCCAGCGGACGACAGGGAATATCGGTGGAGGAAAAACTGTTTTTT. It specifies CASGRQGISVEEKLFF. V and J are TRBV28 and TRBJ1-4; 7 bases match TRBD1. Germline lookup yields CDR1 MDHEN and CDR2 SYDVKM. The V segment lost 8 bases and the J segment 8 bases; nucleotides outside the gene matches: 17. This CDR3 spans 16 amino acids. Full variable domain (remainder filled in from reference TRBV28 and TRBJ1-4): DVKVTQSSRYLVKRTGEKVFLECVQDMDHENMFWYRQDPGLGLRLIYFSYDVKMKEKGDIPEGYSVSREKKERFSLILESASTNQTSMYLCASGRQGISVEEKLFFGSGTQLSVL.

Comments on this clonotype: Given the absence of the conserved phenylalanine or tryptophan at the CDR3 end, a read error is likely. The DNA is omitted, as the CDR3 cannot be located on it reliably, and the CDR3 follows TCRdb's listing. The chain combines TRBV11-2 with TRBJ1-1. The CDR3 numbers 15 amino acids, ends counted. Germline CDR1 SGHAT, CDR2 FQNNGV. The CDR3 is CASSFSETYRNEAFL.

The chain combines TRBV7-8 with TRBJ1-1, with D maybe TRBD1 (5 bases). The CDR3 totals 12 residues. Germline V gene lookup returns CDR1 SGHVS and CDR2 FQNEAQ. The germline V and J ends were trimmed by 5 bases and 13 bases, with 17 bases remaining between them. CDR3 region: CASSDLQVQVFF. CDR3 sequence (DNA): TGTGCCAGCAGCGACCTACAGGTTCAAGTTTTCTTT.

Worth noting for this clonotype: The junction and the germline gene differ at one end; a read error may be behind it. V usage is TRBV12-3 or TRBV12-4 and J usage is TRBJ1-2; 8 bases line up with TRBD1. The CDR3 consists of 15 residues. The DNA of the CDR3 is TGTGCCAGCAGACCCGGGACAGGATTTGGGAATGGCTACATCTTC. Its protein is CASRPGTGFGNGYIF.

The genes are TRBV11-2 and TRBJ2-5; D gene unclear. CDR3 length equals 14 residues. Trimming removed 1 base at V and 4 bases at J, with 10 bases between. Germline V CDR1 and CDR2: SGHAT, FQNNGV. The CDR3: CASSLVAGRETQYF. In DNA form, the CDR3 reads TGTGCCAGCAGCTTAGTGGCAGGACGAGAGACCCAGTACTTC.

On this clonotype: The junction and the germline gene differ at one end; a read error may be behind it. This chain connects TRBV11-2 to TRBJ1-1, with D uncertain. The V gene's germline CDR1 is SGHAT and CDR2 FQNNGV. The CDR3 is 12 amino acids. The CDR3 region is CASSNSGLEALF. The DNA of the CDR3 is TGTGCCAGCAGCAATTCGGGGTTGGAAGCCTTATTT.

This clonotype was picked up one time. One end of the junction is discordant with germline, which a read error may explain. The chain employs TRBV11-2 and TRBJ1-6; D unclear. Germline CDR1 and CDR2: SGHAT and FQNNGV. The CDR3 contains 15 residues. DNA for the CDR3: TGTGCCAGCAGCTTGGCCTCGGGGAGTAATTCACCTCTCCACTTT. Its protein is CASSLASGSNSPLHF.

As for this clonotype: One end of the junction is discordant with germline, which a read error may explain. The rearrangement uses TRBV11-2 and TRBJ2-1; TRBD2 is a possible D gene (6 bases). Germline V CDR1 and CDR2: SGHAT, FQNNGV. This CDR3 has 16 residues. Here the CDR3 reads CDSSETLAALCNEQFF. In nucleotides, the CDR3 is TGTGACAGCAGCGAGACACTAGCTGCACTGTGCAATGAGCAGTTCTTC.

This clonotype was picked up one time. In this CDR3 the conserved last residue, phenylalanine or tryptophan, is missing, so a read error is likely. The rearrangement uses TRBV4-2 and TRBJ1-1; D unclear. This CDR3 contains 16 residues. Germline loops: CDR1 LGHNA, CDR2 YNFKEQ. V was pared by 0 bases and J by 4 bases, with 15 bases between. The CDR3 bases are TGTGCCAGCAGCCAAGATTGCGGTGGATCGCCCACTGAAGCTTTCTCT. The encoded protein is CASSQDCGGSPTEAFS.

For this clonotype: This may stem from a read error, because a much larger clone lies one nucleotide away. This chain uses TRBV2 with TRBJ2-7, with no clear D. This CDR3 spans 12 amino acids. Germline lookup yields CDR1 SNHLY and CDR2 FYNNEI. Deletions cut 5 bases from V and 3 bases from J, with 8 bases between. DNA for the CDR3: TGTGCCAGCAGTCGGCACGGCTACGAGCAGTACTTC. Protein product: CASSRHGYEQYF.

This clonotype was seen only a few times. The chain couples TRBV28 to TRBJ2-5; tentatively, D is TRBD2 (7 bases). V was pared by 2 bases and J by 3 bases, with 16 bases between. Germline V lookup: CDR1 MDHEN, CDR2 SYDVKM. The CDR3 covers 16 residues. The CDR3 DNA follows: TGTGCCAGCAGTTTACATGGGGGGGGGGCGGAAGAGACCCAGTACTTC. Protein product: CASSLHGGGAEETQYF.

As regards this clonotype: It is likely a read error, because the conserved phenylalanine at the end of the CDR3 is missing. The chain is built from TRBV20-1 and TRBJ2-1; TRBD2 matches 8 bases. With 5 bases clipped from V and 6 bases from J, the junction kept 12 bases outside the gene matches. CDR1 and CDR2 (germline): DFQATT, SNEGSKA (reference sequence). The CDR3 spans 15 residues. The CDR3 sequence is CSALRLARGPNEQFL. The CDR3 DNA reads as TGCAGTGCTCTTAGACTAGCGCGGGGGCCCAATGAGCAGTTCTTA.

As to this clonotype: An end of the junction does not agree with germline; a read error may underlie this. The chain recombines TRBV5-4 with TRBJ2-3; 9 nucleotides line up with TRBD1. This CDR3 comprises 14 residues. Germline V gives CDR1 SGHNT, CDR2 YYREEE (reference sequence). The CDR3 reads CVSSLRQGVDTQYF. In DNA form, the CDR3 reads TGTGTCAGCAGCTTGAGACAGGGGGTCGATACGCAGTATTTT.

Regarding this clonotype: At one end, the junction sequence differs from germline, possibly due to a read error. The genes are TRBV30 and TRBJ2-2; D assignment may be TRBD1 or TRBD2 (5 bases each). This CDR3 region has 15 residues. Looked up from germline, CDR1 is GTSNPN and CDR2 is SVGIG (reference sequence). The CDR3 reads CAWSVRDRPSWELFF. As DNA, the CDR3 is TGTGCCTGGAGTGTAAGGGACCGGCCCTCCTGGGAACTGTTTTTT.

This clonotype turned up a few times. Relative to the germline gene, one junction end is altered; a read error may explain this. The rearrangement links TRBV29-1 to TRBJ2-3; a possible D gene is TRBD1 (6 bases). The CDR3 is 14 amino acids. Germline CDR1 and CDR2: SQVTM and ANQGSEA. This CDR3 reads CSVRPRVRTDTQYF. CDR3 coding DNA: TGCAGCGTGCGACCCAGGGTGCGGACAGATACACAGTATTTT.

The chain recombines TRBV20-1 with TRBJ2-5; D may be TRBD1 (6 bases). Trimming took off 7 bases at V and 2 bases at J, with 17 bases between the two ends. The CDR3 has 14 residues. Looked up from germline, CDR1 is DFQATT and CDR2 is SNEGSKA (reference sequence). CDR3 region: CSVTGYMYQETQYF. CDR3 nucleotide sequence: TGCAGTGTCACAGGGTACATGTATCAAGAGACCCAGTACTTC.

This clonotype was seen more than once but under ten times. At one end, the junction sequence differs from germline, possibly due to a read error. The rearrangement uses TRBV7-9 and TRBJ2-7; D gene ambiguous. Germline V gene sequence: CDR1 SEHNR, CDR2 FQNEAQ (reference sequence). This CDR3 has 13 residues. The CDR3 region is CVSSLFSTYEQYF. The CDR3 DNA is TGTGTCAGCAGCTTATTCTCTACCTACGAGCAGTACTTC.